A single sample gave rise to the 30 T cell receptor beta chains below, sequenced in a study of T cells expressing NK-cell markers. From the 5' RACE reads, TCRdb lists one entry per CDR3 protein and no DNA. This sample contains roughly 390,000 distinct CDR3 sequences. Source material: blood T cells: a sorted CD56 or NKG2C T cell subset, CD4+ or CD8+ T cells, or bulk PBMC T cells (not recorded which). Every receptor here comes from a man aged 18-70 years in good health.

The rearrangement joins TRBV12-3 or TRBV12-4 to TRBJ2-6. The CDR3 length is 15 residues. The CDR3 loop is CASSFRSSGANVLTF.

V and J are TRBV20-1 and TRBJ1-2; the TCRdb call, TRBD1, lacks DNA for checking. CDR1 and CDR2 (germline): DFQATT, SNEGSKA (reference sequence). This CDR3 is 14 amino acids long. The CDR3 sequence is CSARPQGRNYGYTF.

The V gene is TRBV20-1, the J gene TRBJ2-1; checking the TCRdb D call of TRBD2 is not possible without DNA. CDR3 length: 16 residues. Per the germline V gene, CDR1 is DFQATT and CDR2 is SNEGSKA (reference sequence). CDR3: CSATSGGRYGYNEQFF.

This rearrangement joins TRBV6-5 to TRBJ1-1. The CDR3 is 15 residues long. Germline assignment: CDR1 MNHEY and CDR2 SVGAGI. CDR3 amino acids: CASSSHRATNTEAFF.

The V call is TRBV7-9, the J call TRBJ2-1; the D gene TCRdb calls, TRBD2, cannot be checked with no DNA. CDR3 length equals 17 residues. Looked up from germline, CDR1 is SEHNR and CDR2 is FQNEAQ (reference sequence). CDR3 sequence: CASSFGSGGTSYNEQFF.

The chain recombines TRBV3-1 with TRBJ2-3; the D call from TCRdb, TRBD1, cannot be confirmed without DNA. Germline V lookup: CDR1 LGHDT, CDR2 YNNKEL (reference sequence). This CDR3 has 17 residues. CDR3 protein: CASSPRLPSAPTDTQYF.

V is TRBV7-3 and J is TRBJ1-1; TCRdb proposes TRBD1, but this gene call is untestable without DNA. CDR1 and CDR2 (germline): SGHTA, FQGTGA. This CDR3 has 14 amino acids. CDR3 amino acids: CASSVRGDGTEAFF.

This chain uses TRBV7-8 with TRBJ2-3; TCRdb proposes TRBD1, but this gene call is untestable without DNA. The CDR3 is 16 amino acids. CDR1 SGHVS and CDR2 FQNEAQ come from the germline V gene. The chain's CDR3 is CASSFRTGATTDTQYF.

V and J are TRBV27 and TRBJ2-2; there is no DNA to check the TCRdb D call of TRBD2. This CDR3 has 16 amino acids. Germline loops: CDR1 MNHEY, CDR2 SMNVEV (reference sequence). The CDR3 sequence is CASSLLAGAHTGELFF.

J is TRBJ2-2 and V is TRBV6-5; TCRdb calls TRBD1, which cannot be checked without DNA. Germline CDR1 reads MNHEY; CDR2 reads SVGAGI. The CDR3 is made up of 16 amino acids. CDR3 region: CASSHRGGTNTGELFF.

The chain combines TRBV3-1 with TRBJ2-7; as DNA is missing, the TRBD1 call by TCRdb cannot be tested. The CDR3 loop spans 13 amino acids. Germline V gives CDR1 LGHDT, CDR2 YNNKEL (reference sequence). The CDR3 here is CASSHPQRSKQYF.

The gene calls are TRBV27 and TRBJ1-5; TCRdb selects TRBD1, and the lack of DNA leaves this call unchecked. This CDR3 is built from 15 residues. Germline loops: CDR1 MNHEY, CDR2 SMNVEV (reference sequence). The CDR3 loop reads CASSLNRAGNQPQHF.

The V and J genes are TRBV18 and TRBJ2-7; TCRdb's D gene call, TRBD1, goes unchecked for lack of DNA. Germline-derived CDR1 and CDR2 are KGHSH and LQKENI. There are 14 residues in the CDR3. The CDR3 reads CASSPGGTAYEQYF.

The chain couples TRBV7-6 to TRBJ1-5; TCRdb reports TRBD1, a call that lacks DNA to check it against. This CDR3 comprises 19 residues. Per germline, CDR1 SGHVS and CDR2 FNYEAQ. This CDR3 is CASSLGVLQDQYSNQPQHF.

The chain joins TRBV18 to TRBJ2-3; without DNA, the TCRdb call of TRBD1 cannot be checked. The CDR3 has 15 residues. Germline lookup yields CDR1 KGHSH and CDR2 LQKENI. CDR3 region: CASSPLVAGADTQYF.

This chain joins TRBV5-6 and TRBJ2-1; TCRdb's D gene call, TRBD1, goes unchecked for lack of DNA. Germline V CDR1 and CDR2: SGHDT, YYEEEE. This CDR3 comprises 15 residues. The CDR3 is CASRKEWDNHNEQFF.

The V call is TRBV29-1, the J call TRBJ2-5; as DNA is missing, the TRBD2 call by TCRdb cannot be tested. Germline loops: CDR1 SQVTM, CDR2 ANQGSEA. This CDR3 has 14 residues. CDR3 sequence: CSVGPIVVQETQYF.

The chain has TRBV5-5 and TRBJ2-7; as DNA is missing, the TRBD2 call by TCRdb cannot be tested. The CDR3 contains 15 residues. Germline-derived CDR1 and CDR2 are SGHKS and YYEKEE (reference sequence). The CDR3 reads CASSSRLAGTYEQYF.

The J gene is TRBJ2-1, the V gene TRBV6-1; no DNA is available, so the TRBD1 call from TCRdb remains unchecked. CDR1 is MNHNS and CDR2 is SASEGT in the germline V gene. The CDR3 consists of 15 residues. The chain's CDR3 is CASRRTPQDLNEQFF.

The chain links TRBV27 to TRBJ1-1. CDR1 and CDR2 from the germline V gene are MNHEY and SMNVEV (reference sequence). CDR3 length: 15 residues. CDR3 sequence: CASSAYRKGGSEAFF.

The chain is built from TRBV19 and TRBJ2-2; without DNA, the TCRdb call of TRBD1 cannot be checked. The CDR3 extends over 15 amino acids. Germline V lookup: CDR1 LNHDA, CDR2 SQIVND (reference sequence). This CDR3 is CASSTAGVETGELFF. Full variable domain (remainder filled in from reference TRBV19 and TRBJ2-2): DGGITQSPKYLFRKEGQNVTLSCEQNLNHDAMYWYRQDPGQGLRLIYYSQIVNDFQKGDIAEGYSVSREKKESFPLTVTSAQKNPTAFYLCASSTAGVETGELFFGEGSRLTVL.

The chain recombines TRBV7-3 with TRBJ2-2; TCRdb lists TRBD2, though no DNA is available to test this call. The CDR3 loop spans 15 amino acids. Germline V gives CDR1 SGHTA, CDR2 FQGTGA. This CDR3 reads CASSPGLLNTGELFF.

The chain employs TRBV12-3 or TRBV12-4 and TRBJ1-1. The CDR3 extends over 13 amino acids. The CDR3 reads CASSFQLNTEAFF.

The chain recombines TRBV7-9 with TRBJ2-6. This CDR3 region has 13 residues. Germline assignment: CDR1 SEHNR and CDR2 FQNEAQ (reference sequence). CDR3 region: CASSPTSANVLTF.

The chain links TRBV6-5 to TRBJ2-3; absent DNA, TCRdb's TRBD2 call cannot be checked. This CDR3 has 18 residues. The germline V gene encodes CDR1 MNHEY and CDR2 SVGAGI. This CDR3 is CASSYSLTSGGVTDTQYF.

This chain joins TRBV6-5 and TRBJ1-1. Looked up from germline, CDR1 is MNHEY and CDR2 is SVGAGI. The CDR3 has 15 amino acids. CDR3 sequence: CASSYSTSKRTEAFF.

The chain is built from TRBV18 and TRBJ1-1; no DNA is available, so the TRBD1 call from TCRdb remains unchecked. The CDR3 spans 11 residues. Per the germline V gene, CDR1 is KGHSH and CDR2 is LQKENI. CDR3 protein: CASSRDVQAFF.

This chain uses TRBV12-3 or TRBV12-4 with TRBJ1-1. This CDR3 region has 13 residues. The CDR3: CASRSPGSTEAFF.

This rearrangement joins TRBV27 to TRBJ2-1; TCRdb names TRBD1, which stays unverified in the absence of DNA. CDR1 and CDR2 (germline): MNHEY, SMNVEV (reference sequence). The CDR3 extends over 12 amino acids. CDR3 protein: CASQTGRNEQFF.

The CDR3 sequence: CASGRQGRDSPLHF. This chain uses TRBV6-1 with TRBJ1-6; TCRdb lists TRBD1, though no DNA is available to test this call. The CDR3 totals 14 residues. Germline V gene lookup returns CDR1 MNHNS and CDR2 SASEGT.